This T cell receptor (beta chain) comes out of a study of CD8 T cells in ankylosing spondylitis. Study-wide findings and caveats: Within peripheral blood, clones linked to disease were CD8+ and relatively rare. Some motif variants had been reported before (in reactive arthritis synovial fluid and blood). Significantly higher representation of disease-linked clones was reported for matched ankylosing spondylitis synovial fluid.

Germline assignment: CDR1 DFQATT and CDR2 SNEGSKA (reference sequence). The CDR3 length is 13 residues. Trimming left V 3 bases short and J 3 bases short, with 11 bases between. This clonotype was seen repeatedly, ten times or more. The target antigen is unknown. Quantitative barcoded 5'-RACE was used to prepare TCR beta libraries. TCRdb reanalysed the 5' RACE reads using MiXCR and keeps one entry per CDR3 protein. The repertoire holds a few hundred thousand distinct CDR3 sequences, with 10% to 13% as singletons. The source of this sequence is a male donor with ankylosing spondylitis or in good health (not recorded which). The rearrangement links TRBV20-1 to TRBJ1-1; D unresolved. The source material was blood, either unsorted or a sorted T cell fraction (not recorded which). The CDR3: CSARGIEHTEAFF. The CDR3 nucleotides read TGCAGTGCTAGGGGCATCGAGCACACTGAAGCTTTCTTT.